This T cell receptor (beta chain) derives from a study of T cells in Graves' hyperthyroidism and ophthalmopathy. CDR3 length equals 15 residues. Germline V gene sequence: CDR1 SNHLY, CDR2 FYNNEI. Based on clinical symptoms, serum thyroxine and TRAb, thyroid ultrasound and orbital computed tomography, diagnoses were reached. Preceding any ophthalmopathy symptoms, the blood sample dates from first hyperthyroidism diagnosis. Amplification of TCR beta CDR3 regions was performed using RNA transcripts as template. HTBI primers were the set used in a first-round RT-PCR of the TCR CDR3. TCRdb recomputed calls from the multiplex PCR reads with MiXCR, one row per CDR3 protein. The data contain about 720,000 distinct CDR3 sequences, approximately 19% of them singletons. As regards this clonotype: The junction does not match germline at one end; this may be a read error.

The sequence derives from a woman in her 50s with Graves' hyperthyroidism that later progressed to Graves' ophthalmopathy. This rearrangement joins TRBV2 to TRBJ1-2; D not certain. Input material: blood. The CDR3 DNA is TGTGCCAACAGTGAAGGGCGAAAACGCAACTATGGCTACACCTTC. Encoded protein: CANSEGRKRNYGYTF.